Below, 2 T cell receptor beta chains from the same sample are listed, as sequenced in a study of T cells in Graves' hyperthyroidism and ophthalmopathy. Amplification targeted TCR beta CDR3 regions from RNA transcripts. In the first-round RT-PCR of the TCR CDR3, the HTBI primer set was used. MiXCR, applied by TCRdb to the multiplex PCR reads, yields one record per CDR3 protein. The data hold about 340,000 distinct CDR3 sequences, with 15% to 20% observed a single time. Material: blood. These receptors were obtained from a woman aged 50 to 65 with Graves' hyperthyroidism.

The chain couples TRBV6-1 to TRBJ1-1; tentatively, D is TRBD1 (5 bases). Germline CDR1 is MNHNS and CDR2 is SASEGT. The CDR3 totals 12 residues. Trimming removed 6 bases at V and 8 bases at J, with 13 bases between. CDR3 nucleotide sequence: TGTGCCAGCAGATCCGGGACCCTGGAAGCTTTCTTT. Its protein product is CASRSGTLEAFF.

V is TRBV7-9 and J is TRBJ1-1; D is unresolved. The V gene lost 2 bases and the J gene lost 0 bases, with 16 bases spanning the gap. This CDR3 is built from 17 residues. Germline V gene sequence: CDR1 SEHNR, CDR2 FQNEAQ (reference sequence). The CDR3 here is CASSLIVSKGVNTEAFF. The CDR3 DNA reads TGTGCCAGCAGCTTAATAGTTAGTAAGGGAGTGAACACTGAAGCTTTCTTT.